One sample yielded the 18 T cell receptor beta chains listed below, sequenced in a study of graft-versus-host responses after intestinal transplantation. Profiled with immunoSEQ multiplex PCR; TCRdb holds only in-frame clones, not every one. The sample holds some 14,000 clones; almost 30% are singletons and the top ten take roughly 3.9%. The sample in question was alloreactive CD4+ T cells from a mixed lymphocyte reaction culture, obtained before intestinal transplant. Subset denoted: CFSE-low proliferating T cells sorted from roughly six-day pre-transplant mixed lymphocyte reaction (GvH or HvG direction). The receptors originated from a human patient who received an intestinal transplant.

The rearrangement links TRBV5-4 to TRBJ2-3, with D perhaps matching TRBD2 (5 bases). From germline, CDR1 is SGHNT and CDR2 YYREEE (reference sequence). CDR3 length: 14 amino acids. V gave up 5 bases and J gave up 3 bases, with 13 bases separating them. CDR3 coding DNA: TGTGCCAGCAGAGAAGCTACTAGGACAGATACGCAGTATTTT. Residues: CASREATRTDTQYF.

A few counts support this clone. V usage is TRBV29-1 and J usage is TRBJ2-1; 8 nucleotides line up with TRBD2. There are 17 residues in the CDR3. Germline V CDR1 and CDR2: SQVTM, ANQGSEA. After removal of 6 bases from V and 3 bases from J, the junction contained 16 bases not matched to a gene. The CDR3: CSVGGTRGTIGYNEQFF. The CDR3 region has the DNA TGCAGCGTGGGCGGGACTAGAGGCACAATTGGCTACAATGAGCAGTTCTTC.

This clone was counted a few times. The CDR3 nucleotides are TGCGCCAGCAGCCAGGAAGGGTTCAACTATGGCTACACCTTC. Protein sequence: CASSQEGFNYGYTF. The gene calls are TRBV4-3 and TRBJ1-2, with D unresolved. The germline gives CDR1 LGHNA, CDR2 YSLEER. The CDR3 consists of 14 residues. The V gene lost 3 bases and the J gene lost 2 bases, with 10 bases spanning the gap.

This clone was detected only a few times. CDR3 amino acids: CASSQAKSSAAGDKRGELFF. The CDR3 DNA follows: TGCGCCAGCAGCCAAGCAAAATCGTCGGCAGCGGGAGACAAACGCGGGGAGCTGTTTTTT. The J gene is TRBJ2-2, the V gene TRBV4-1, with 8 bases that match TRBD2. Trimming at V came to 1 base and at J to 7 bases, leaving 20 bases not matched to a gene. From germline, CDR1 is MGHRA and CDR2 YSYEKL. This CDR3 spans 20 amino acids.

This chain connects TRBV28 to TRBJ2-7; D perhaps matches TRBD1 (6 bases). CDR3 size: 21 residues. Trimming shortened V by 4 bases and J by 0 bases, and 31 bases separated the two germline ends. The V gene's germline CDR1 is MDHEN and CDR2 SYDVKM. The DNA of the CDR3 is TGTGCCAGCAGTTACGGCTGGTCTTATGGACAGTCTCTCCTTCTCTCCTACGAGCAGTACTTC. This sequence encodes CASSYGWSYGQSLLLSYEQYF.

This clone has only a few counts. This chain connects TRBV5-4 to TRBJ2-1, with 9 bases fitting TRBD2. This CDR3 has 16 residues. CDR1 and CDR2 (germline): SGHNT, YYREEE (reference sequence). After removal of 0 bases from V and 3 bases from J, the junction contained 4 bases not matched to a gene. CDR3 bases: TGTGCCAGCAGCTTGGAAAGCGGGAGGAGCTACAATGAGCAGTTCTTC. Translated: CASSLESGRSYNEQFF.

This clone appeared a few times. This rearrangement joins TRBV7-8 to TRBJ2-5; D is undetermined. Germline V gene data show CDR1 as SGHVS and CDR2 as FQNEAQ. V lost 5 bases and J lost 4, with 8 bases in between. The CDR3 is 12 amino acids. CDR3 nucleotide sequence: TGTGCCAGCAGCCCAACGGGAGAGACCCAGTACTTC. It yields the protein CASSPTGETQYF.

The CDR3 DNA follows: TGTGCCAGCAGCTCGACTAGAAGTACGCAGTATTTT. Translating it yields CASSSTRSTQYF. The V and J genes are TRBV5-7 and TRBJ2-3; the D gene is possibly TRBD2 (6 bases). TRBV5-7 is recorded as an ORF, its role being uncertain. V lost 3 bases and J lost 8, with 10 bases in between. The CDR3 consists of 12 residues.

In this sample, this clone turned up a few times. The chain is built from TRBV5-1 and TRBJ2-3, with 7 bases identical to TRBD2. This CDR3 region has 17 residues. With 4 bases clipped from V and 4 bases from J, the junction kept 15 bases outside the gene matches. Germline V CDR1 and CDR2: SGHRS, YFSETQ. CDR3 in amino acids: CASSLGLAALKADTQYF. In nucleotides, the CDR3 is TGCGCCAGCAGCCTTGGGCTAGCGGCCCTAAAGGCAGATACGCAGTATTTT. The variable domain in full, completed from reference TRBV5-1 and TRBJ2-3, reads KAGVTQTPRYLIKTRGQQVTLSCSPISGHRSVSWYQQTPGQGLQFLFEYFSETQRNKGNFPGRFSGRQFSNSRSEMNVSTLELGDSALYLCASSLGLAALKADTQYFGPGTRLTVL.

By sample fraction, this clone is medium-sized (0.01 to 0.1%). The rearrangement joins TRBV7-2 to TRBJ2-3; 8 nucleotides line up with TRBD2. Germline V gene sequence: CDR1 SGHTA, CDR2 FQGNSA. Trimming cost V 8 bases and J 0 bases; bases outside gene matches: 1. The CDR3 runs 13 residues. The CDR3 nucleotides read TGTGCCAGCCGACTAGCGAGCACAGATACGCAGTATTTT. Its protein product is CASRLASTDTQYF.

This clone was seen a few times. The chain recombines TRBV15 with TRBJ2-5; D is possibly TRBD1 (7 bases). Germline V gives CDR1 LNHNV, CDR2 YYDKDF (reference sequence). Trimming cost V 3 bases and J 1 base, with 18 bases left between them. The CDR3 spans 17 residues. The CDR3: CATSSQGGITLQETQYF. DNA of the CDR3: TGTGCCACCAGCAGTCAGGGGGGAATCACACTCCAAGAGACCCAGTACTTC.

This clone was picked up a small number of times. The CDR3 is CASSPGTGGRTAEAFF. CDR3 DNA: TGCGCCAGCAGCCCCGGGACAGGGGGCAGAACCGCTGAAGCTTTCTTT. The chain is built from TRBV5-1 and TRBJ1-1, with 12 positions matching TRBD1. This CDR3 region has 16 residues. Germline CDR1 reads SGHRS; CDR2 reads YFSETQ. V lost 4 bases, J lost 6 bases, and 10 bases stayed unmatched. The full variable domain, with the rest looked up from reference TRBV5-1 and TRBJ1-1, is KAGVTQTPRYLIKTRGQQVTLSCSPISGHRSVSWYQQTPGQGLQFLFEYFSETQRNKGNFPGRFSGRQFSNSRSEMNVSTLELGDSALYLCASSPGTGGRTAEAFFGQGTRLTVV.

The CDR3 DNA follows: TGTGCCAGCAGCCCCCTGGGACTCCCATACAATGAGCAGTTCTTC. It encodes CASSPLGLPYNEQFF. This chain joins TRBV27 and TRBJ2-1; a weak D match, TRBD2 (6 bases). The CDR3 sequence is 15 residues long. Germline loops: CDR1 MNHEY, CDR2 SMNVEV (reference sequence). The ends were cut back, 6 bases at V and 4 bases at J, with 16 bases in the middle.

The chain is built from TRBV7-9 and TRBJ1-1; possibly TRBD1 for D (6 bases). Germline V gives CDR1 SEHNR, CDR2 FQNEAQ (reference sequence). V was cut by 3 bases and J by 1 base, with 24 bases left in between. There are 19 residues in the CDR3. The CDR3 region is CASSLDKQGGVVGNTEAFF. Here the CDR3 DNA reads TGTGCCAGCAGCTTGGATAAACAAGGGGGGGTAGTCGGGAACACTGAAGCTTTCTTT.

The CDR3 spells CASSTYRVGYEQYF. The CDR3 region has the DNA TGTGCCAGCAGCACCTACAGGGTAGGCTACGAGCAGTACTTC. The gene calls are TRBV7-2 and TRBJ2-7, with D possibly being TRBD1 (6 bases). The V gene lost 5 bases and the J gene lost 3 bases, with 14 bases spanning the gap. This CDR3 spans 14 amino acids. Germline CDR1 is SGHTA and CDR2 is FQGNSA. The full variable domain, with the rest looked up from reference TRBV7-2 and TRBJ2-7, is GAGVSQSPSNKVTEKGKDVELRCDPISGHTALYWYRQSLGQGLEFLIYFQGNSAPDKSGLPSDRFSAERTGGSVSTLTIQRTQQEDSAVYLCASSTYRVGYEQYFGPGTRLTVT.

The chain couples TRBV7-3 to TRBJ2-1; D possibly matches TRBD1 or TRBD2 (5 bases each). V gave up 3 bases and J gave up 3 bases, with 9 bases separating them. The germline V gene encodes CDR1 SGHTA and CDR2 FQGTGA. CDR3 length: 14 residues. CDR3 loop: CASSLGTYYNEQFF. DNA of the CDR3: TGTGCCAGCAGCTTGGGGACCTACTACAATGAGCAGTTCTTC.

The rearrangement links TRBV5-6 to TRBJ2-3; no clear D. Germline loops: CDR1 SGHDT, CDR2 YYEEEE. V dropped 1 base and J dropped 8 bases, with 14 bases sitting between them. CDR3 size: 14 residues. The CDR3 region is CASSLKLDQRTQYF. The DNA for the CDR3 is TGTGCCAGCAGCTTGAAACTGGATCAACGTACGCAGTATTTT.

The chain couples TRBV5-3 to TRBJ1-2; D possibly corresponds to TRBD1 (6 bases). TRBV5-3 carries the ORF label, with uncertain function. CDR3 length: 15 amino acids. V gave up 8 bases and J gave up 4 bases, with 21 bases separating them. CDR3 amino acids: CASSAGGRLGYGYTF. The CDR3 nucleotides are TGTGCCAGCAGCGCCGGGGGCCGTTTGGGCTATGGCTACACCTTC.